Listed below are T cell receptor beta chains from one sample, sequenced in a study of T cell repertoires in aging, cancer and after chemotherapy. MiXCR, applied by TCRdb to the multiplex PCR reads, yields one record per CDR3 protein. The sample consists of about 2,500 distinct CDR3 sequences, around 23% of them appearing once. The sequenced sample consisted of blood. The receptors were sampled from a human donor with a solid tumor. Both conserved end residues are part of each CDR3. The D gene is left open where the match is weak. A clone size is listed for some rows: how often the clone was seen (once, few, many), or a class if it is expanded.

NA	TRBV28	TRBJ2-7	NA	CATCPQSGYEQYF	TGTGCCACCTGCCCCCAATCGGGTTACGAGCAGTACTTC
TRBD1	TRBV12-3/TRBV12-4	TRBJ1-6	NA	CASSTTGGGSPLHF	TGTGCCAGCAGTACTACAGGGGGTGGGTCACCCCTCCACTTT
NA	TRBV19	TRBJ2-1	few	CASRLDQFTYNEQFF	TGTGCCAGTAGATTAGACCAATTTACCTACAATGAGCAGTTCTTC
NA	TRBV12-3/TRBV12-4	TRBJ1-2	NA	CASSLAENYVYTF	TGTGCCAGCAGTTTGGCAGAGAACTATGTCTACACCTTC
TRBD1	TRBV14	TRBJ2-2	once	CASSPGTGVRGTGELFF	TGTGCCAGCAGCCCCGGGACAGGGGTGCGGGGCACCGGGGAGCTGTTTTTT
NA	TRBV13	TRBJ1-1	few	CASSYFGTEAFF	TGTGCCAGCAGCTACTTCGGCACTGAAGCTTTCTTT
NA	TRBV6-1	TRBJ1-6	NA	CASSEFSEGRYNSPLHF	TGTGCCAGCAGTGAGTTCTCGGAGGGCAGATATAATTCACCCCTCCACTTT
NA	TRBV28	TRBJ1-2	NA	CASLKPAGGANYGYTF	TGTGCCAGCCTCAAGCCGGCGGGGGGAGCTAACTATGGCTACACCTTC
TRBD2	TRBV18	TRBJ2-3	NA	CASSAQPGLAGEGDTQYF	TGTGCCAGCTCAGCTCAGCCTGGACTAGCGGGGGAGGGAGATACGCAGTATTTT
TRBD1	TRBV20-1	TRBJ2-7	few	CSAPGQGIYEQYF	TGCAGTGCCCCGGGACAGGGTATCTACGAGCAGTACTTC
TRBD1	TRBV27	TRBJ1-3	few	CASPDRGRAAGNTIYF	TGTGCCAGCCCGGACAGGGGGCGTGCAGCTGGAAACACCATATATTTT
TRBD1	TRBV6-5	TRBJ2-7	medium-sized	CASSYGQGGYEQYF	TGTGCCAGCAGTTACGGACAGGGGGGTTACGAGCAGTACTTC
TRBD1	TRBV7-2	TRBJ1-5	NA	CASSGARGGHQPQHF	TGTGCCAGCAGCGGAGCCAGGGGGGGACATCAGCCCCAGCATTTT
NA	TRBV29-1	TRBJ1-1	large	CSVEMNTEAFF	TGCAGCGTAGAGATGAACACTGAAGCTTTCTTT
NA	TRBV6-5	TRBJ2-7	medium-sized	CASSYSKTSGTGHEQYF	TGTGCCAGCAGTTACTCGAAAACCTCCGGGACGGGCCACGAGCAGTACTTC
NA	TRBV5-4	TRBJ2-5	few	CASSWQGYGETQYF	TGTGCCAGCAGCTGGCAAGGTTACGGAGAGACCCAGTACTTC
NA	TRBV18	TRBJ2-3	NA	CASSQMEDTQYF	TGTGCCAGCTCACAGATGGAGGATACGCAGTATTTT
TRBD2	TRBV20-1	TRBJ2-1	NA	CSAQPGASGGGSYNEQFF	TGCAGTGCTCAGCCCGGGGCTAGCGGGGGAGGGTCCTACAATGAGCAGTTCTTC
TRBD1	TRBV30	TRBJ2-7	large	CALTRTGVHEQYF	TGTGCCCTGACTAGGACAGGGGTGCACGAGCAGTACTTC
NA	TRBV11-2	TRBJ2-3	few	CASSLRGRGGGTDTQYF	TGTGCCAGCAGCTTAAGAGGGAGAGGGGGTGGCACAGATACGCAGTATTTT
NA	TRBV5-1	TRBJ2-7	few	CASSLDGGGTYEQYF	TGCGCCAGCAGCCTGGACGGAGGTGGGACGTACGAGCAGTACTTC
TRBD2	TRBV12-3/TRBV12-4	TRBJ2-1	few	CASSPSGGADNEQFF	TGTGCCAGCAGTCCTAGCGGGGGGGCCGACAATGAGCAGTTCTTC
TRBD2	TRBV18	TRBJ2-1	NA	CASSAGERSEQFF	TGTGCCAGCTCAGCGGGGGAGCGTAGTGAGCAGTTCTTC
NA	TRBV19	TRBJ1-5	medium-sized	CASRTAGVEQPQHF	TGTGCCAGTAGGACCGCAGGGGTGGAACAGCCCCAGCATTTT
NA	TRBV27	TRBJ1-5	few	CASSLNFGGQPQHF	TGTGCCAGCAGTTTAAACTTCGGTGGTCAGCCCCAGCATTTT
NA	TRBV14	TRBJ2-5	NA	CASSQGGAETQYF	TGTGCCAGCAGCCAAGGAGGAGCGGAGACCCAGTACTTC
TRBD1	TRBV18	TRBJ2-5	NA	CASSPYEQGAQDTQYF	TGTGCCAGCTCACCATACGAACAGGGGGCCCAAGATACCCAGTACTTC